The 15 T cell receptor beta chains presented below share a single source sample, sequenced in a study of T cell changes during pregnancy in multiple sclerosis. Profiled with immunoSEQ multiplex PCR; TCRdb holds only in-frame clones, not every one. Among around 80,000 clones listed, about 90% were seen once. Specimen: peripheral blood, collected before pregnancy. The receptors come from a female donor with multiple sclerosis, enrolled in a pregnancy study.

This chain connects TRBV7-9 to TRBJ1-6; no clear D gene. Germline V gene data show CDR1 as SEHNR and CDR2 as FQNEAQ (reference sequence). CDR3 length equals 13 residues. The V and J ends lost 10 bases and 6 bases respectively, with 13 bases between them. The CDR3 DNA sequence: TGTGCCACCGGGCGGGGTGGTAATTCACCCCTCCACTTT. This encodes CATGRGGNSPLHF. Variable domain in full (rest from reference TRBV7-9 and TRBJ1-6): DTGVSQNPRHKITKRGQNVTFRCDPISEHNRLYWYRQTLGQGPEFLTYFQNEAQLEKSRLLSDRFSAERPKGSFSTLEIQRTEQGDSAMYLCATGRGGNSPLHFGNGTRLTVT.

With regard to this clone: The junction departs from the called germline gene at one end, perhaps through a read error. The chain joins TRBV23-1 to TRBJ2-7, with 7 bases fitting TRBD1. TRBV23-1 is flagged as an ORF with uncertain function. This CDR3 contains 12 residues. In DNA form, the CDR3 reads TGCGCCAGCAGTCAAAAGACCGGGACAGTCCTGTTC. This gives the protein CASSQKTGTVLF.

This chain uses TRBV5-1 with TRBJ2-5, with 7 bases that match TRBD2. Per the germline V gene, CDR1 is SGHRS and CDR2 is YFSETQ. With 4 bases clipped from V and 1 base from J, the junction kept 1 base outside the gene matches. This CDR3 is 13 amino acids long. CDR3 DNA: TGCGCCAGCAGCCCGGGGGGCCAAGAGACCCAGTACTTC. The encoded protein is CASSPGGQETQYF.

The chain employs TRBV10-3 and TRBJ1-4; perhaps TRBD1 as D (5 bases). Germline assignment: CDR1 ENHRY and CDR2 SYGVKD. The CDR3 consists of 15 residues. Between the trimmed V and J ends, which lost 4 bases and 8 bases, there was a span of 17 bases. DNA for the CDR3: TGTGCCATCAGTGCCTCCCCGACAGCTGGGGAAAAACTGTTTTTT. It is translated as CAISASPTAGEKLFF.

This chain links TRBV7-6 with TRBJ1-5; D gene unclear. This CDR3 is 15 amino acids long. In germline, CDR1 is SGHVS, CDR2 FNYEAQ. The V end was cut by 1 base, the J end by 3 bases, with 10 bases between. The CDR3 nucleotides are TGTGCCAGCAGCTTAGAGCCGGACTTCAATCAGCCCCAGCATTTT. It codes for CASSLEPDFNQPQHF.

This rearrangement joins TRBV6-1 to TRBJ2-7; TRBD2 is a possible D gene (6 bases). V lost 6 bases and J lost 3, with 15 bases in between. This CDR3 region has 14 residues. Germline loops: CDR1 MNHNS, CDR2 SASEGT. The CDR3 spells CASSGRGASYEQYF. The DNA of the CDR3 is TGTGCCAGCAGCGGGCGGGGCGCCAGCTACGAGCAGTACTTC.

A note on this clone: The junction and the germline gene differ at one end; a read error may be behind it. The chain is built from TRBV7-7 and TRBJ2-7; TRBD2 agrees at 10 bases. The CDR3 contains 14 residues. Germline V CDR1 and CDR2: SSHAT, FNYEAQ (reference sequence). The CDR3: CASRLLAGSYEQYF. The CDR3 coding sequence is TGTGCTAGCAGGTTACTAGCGGGGTCCTACGAGCAGTACTTC.

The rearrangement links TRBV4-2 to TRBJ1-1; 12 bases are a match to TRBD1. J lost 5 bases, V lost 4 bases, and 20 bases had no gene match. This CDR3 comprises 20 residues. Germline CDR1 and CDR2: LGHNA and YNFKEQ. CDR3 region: CASSLGHFPGQGARGTEAFF. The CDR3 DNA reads TGTGCCAGCAGCCTAGGACATTTTCCGGGACAGGGGGCGCGTGGGACTGAAGCTTTCTTT.

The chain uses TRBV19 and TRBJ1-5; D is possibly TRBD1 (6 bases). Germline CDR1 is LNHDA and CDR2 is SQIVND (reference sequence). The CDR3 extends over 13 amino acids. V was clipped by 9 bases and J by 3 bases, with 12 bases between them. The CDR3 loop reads CASWGQLNQPQHF. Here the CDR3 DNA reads TGTGCCAGCTGGGGGCAGCTCAATCAGCCCCAGCATTTT.

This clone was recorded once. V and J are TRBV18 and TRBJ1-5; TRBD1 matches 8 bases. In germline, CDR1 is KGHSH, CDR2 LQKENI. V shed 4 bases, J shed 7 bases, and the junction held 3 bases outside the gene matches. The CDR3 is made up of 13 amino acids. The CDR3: CASSRTGFQPQHF. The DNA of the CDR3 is TGTGCCAGCTCACGGACAGGGTTCCAGCCCCAGCATTTT.

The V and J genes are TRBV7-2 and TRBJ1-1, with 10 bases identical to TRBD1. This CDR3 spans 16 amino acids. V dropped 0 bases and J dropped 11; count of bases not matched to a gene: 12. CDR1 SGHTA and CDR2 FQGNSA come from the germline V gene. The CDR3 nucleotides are TGTGCCAGCAGCTTAGCTGACAGGGGGCATCTATCGAATGCTTTCTTT. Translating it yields CASSLADRGHLSNAFF.

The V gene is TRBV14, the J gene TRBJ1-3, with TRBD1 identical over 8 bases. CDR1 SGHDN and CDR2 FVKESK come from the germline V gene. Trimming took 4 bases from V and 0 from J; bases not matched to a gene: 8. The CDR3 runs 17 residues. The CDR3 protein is CASSPTGGYGSGNTIYF. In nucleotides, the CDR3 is TGTGCCAGCAGCCCAACAGGGGGATACGGCTCTGGAAACACCATATATTTT.

Here the CDR3 DNA reads TGCGCCAGCAGCTTCGAGTACGAGCAGTACTTC. Translation: CASSFEYEQYF. The chain carries TRBV5-1 and TRBJ2-7; D is undetermined. This CDR3 is 11 amino acids long. CDR1 and CDR2 (germline): SGHRS, YFSETQ. V lost 2 bases and J 4 bases, leaving 4 bases between the germline ends.

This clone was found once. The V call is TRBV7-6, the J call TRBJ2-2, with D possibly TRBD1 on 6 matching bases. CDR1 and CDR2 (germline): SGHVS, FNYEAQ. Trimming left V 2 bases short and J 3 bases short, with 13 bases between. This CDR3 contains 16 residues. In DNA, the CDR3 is TGTGCCAGCAGCTTATGGACAGTTTCGGACACCGGGGAGCTGTTTTTT. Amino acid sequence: CASSLWTVSDTGELFF.

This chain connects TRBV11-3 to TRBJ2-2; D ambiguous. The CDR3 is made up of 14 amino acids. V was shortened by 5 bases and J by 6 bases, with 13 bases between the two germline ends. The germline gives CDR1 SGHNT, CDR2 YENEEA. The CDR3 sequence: CASSNVLGSGELFF. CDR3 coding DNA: TGTGCCAGCAGCAACGTACTTGGTTCCGGGGAGCTGTTTTTT.